This is a list of T cell receptor beta chains from one sample in a study of blood T cells in healthy people across ages. Each CDR3 protein is one row after TCRdb ran MiXCR on the 5' RACE reads. The profile shows around 670,000 distinct CDR3 sequences, about 30% of them singletons. Sample: blood. These TCRs come from a woman at least 80 years old in good health. The CDR3 runs from the conserved cysteine through the conserved F or W. The D gene is left open where the match is weak. The size entry is marked missing in some rows and otherwise reads once, few, many or a size class.

few NA TRBJ2-1 TRBV7-2 CASKTPTYNEQFF TGTGCCAGCAAGACGCCGACCTACAATGAGCAGTTCTTC
NA NA TRBJ2-5 TRBV7-2 CASSGGVRRETQYF TGTGCCAGCAGCGGGGGAGTGAGAAGAGAGACCCAGTACTTC
many NA TRBJ2-5 TRBV9 CASSVGLGMKQETQYF TGTGCCAGCAGCGTAGGGCTGGGGATGAAACAAGAGACCCAGTACTTC
many NA TRBJ2-1 TRBV7-8 CASSIPGLKNNEQFF TGTGCCAGCAGCATTCCGGGACTCAAAAACAATGAGCAGTTCTTC
many NA TRBJ2-3 TRBV20-1 CSARSGASTDTQYF TGCAGTGCTAGATCCGGGGCTAGCACAGATACGCAGTATTTT
few TRBD2 TRBJ2-7 TRBV7-2 CASSGLAGRYNEQYF TGTGCCAGCAGCGGACTAGCGGGGAGATACAATGAGCAGTACTTC
NA TRBD2 TRBJ2-7 TRBV9 CASSVAPGLATYNEQYF TGTGCCAGCAGCGTAGCCCCGGGACTAGCGACTTACAATGAGCAGTACTTC
NA NA TRBJ2-5 TRBV20-1 CSASGPRSFGRETQYF TGCAGTGCTAGTGGACCCCGGAGTTTCGGTAGAGAGACCCAGTACTTC
many TRBD2 TRBJ2-5 TRBV5-4 CASSLAGTGGKETQYF TGTGCCAGCAGCTTGGCCGGAACGGGGGGGAAAGAGACCCAGTACTTC
NA NA TRBJ1-6 TRBV6-2/TRBV6-3 CASSKGDSPLHF TGTGCCAGCAGCAAGGGGGACTCACCCCTCCACTTT
NA NA TRBJ1-6 TRBV7-2 CASSLAGGGGLNSPLHF TGTGCCAGCAGCTTAGCGGGCGGCGGCGGTTTAAATTCACCCCTCCACTTT
NA NA TRBJ2-7 TRBV12-3/TRBV12-4 CASSPTIYEQYF TGTGCCAGCAGTCCGACGATCTACGAGCAGTACTTC
many NA TRBJ1-5 TRBV6-5 CASSYSWGLGQPQHF TGTGCCAGCAGTTACTCGTGGGGGCTGGGGCAGCCCCAGCATTTT
few NA TRBJ1-2 TRBV5-1 CASSLGATSRPPNYGYTF TGCGCCAGCAGCTTGGGGGCGACATCAAGGCCTCCTAACTATGGCTACACCTTC
many TRBD1 TRBJ1-1 TRBV5-1 CASSKTPKTGGLNTEAFF TGCGCCAGCAGCAAGACCCCAAAGACAGGGGGCCTGAACACTGAAGCTTTCTTT
few TRBD1 TRBJ2-7 TRBV19 CASRGQGHYEQYF TGTGCCAGTAGGGGACAGGGCCATTACGAGCAGTACTTC
NA TRBD1 TRBJ2-5 TRBV5-1 CASSFWRQGRGQETQYF TGCGCCAGCAGCTTCTGGAGACAGGGAAGGGGACAAGAGACCCAGTACTTC
NA NA TRBJ2-3 TRBV20-1 CSASRLGRPSTDTQYF TGCAGTGCTAGTCGATTGGGGAGACCTAGCACAGATACGCAGTATTTT
few NA TRBJ1-5 TRBV2 CASSVGNSLNNQPQHF TGTGCCAGCAGTGTGGGGAATTCCCTCAACAATCAGCCCCAGCATTTT
many TRBD2 TRBJ2-3 TRBV28 CASSLSPTSGSSTDTQYF TGTGCCAGCAGTTTATCTCCGACTAGCGGGTCTAGCACAGATACGCAGTATTTT
many NA TRBJ1-5 TRBV5-1 CASSLAGDNQPQHF TGCGCCAGCAGCTTGGCCGGCGACAATCAGCCCCAGCATTTT
NA NA TRBJ2-5 TRBV5-1 CTSSLMASAGNEQYF TGCACCAGCAGCTTGATGGCTAGCGCGGGCAATGAGCAGTACTTC
many NA TRBJ2-5 TRBV3-1 CASSRLTPTGRETQYF TGTGCCAGCAGCCGACTAACACCGACAGGGAGGGAGACCCAGTACTTC
NA TRBD1 TRBJ2-5 TRBV20-1 CSARDGTGRETQYF TGCAGTGCTAGAGATGGGACAGGTCGGGAGACCCAGTACTTC
NA NA TRBJ2-7 TRBV27 CASSGPGAGIYEQYF TGTGCCAGCAGTGGACCCGGGGCAGGGATCTACGAGCAGTACTTC
many NA TRBJ1-1 TRBV6-5 CASSYSGKEAFF TGTGCCAGCAGTTACTCCGGGAAGGAGGCTTTCTTT
many NA TRBJ2-7 TRBV6-1 CASSKSGSPYEQYF TGTGCCAGCAGTAAATCAGGGTCCCCCTACGAGCAGTACTTC
many NA TRBJ1-4 TRBV7-2 CASSLNQQELFF TGTGCCAGCAGCCTCAATCAGCAAGAACTGTTTTTT
many TRBD1 TRBJ2-5 TRBV20-1 CSADTGTGHFGQYF TGCAGTGCGGACACCGGGACAGGGCATTTCGGGCAGTACTTC
many TRBD1 TRBJ1-2 TRBV27 CASSRQGADYGYTF TGTGCCAGCAGCAGGCAGGGGGCGGACTATGGCTACACCTTC
few TRBD1 TRBJ2-1 TRBV20-1 CSARQGVSCNEQFF TGCAGTGCTCGACAGGGGGTCTCCTGCAATGAGCAGTTCTTC
many NA TRBJ2-1 TRBV12-3/TRBV12-4 CASSLAIVNEQFF TGTGCCAGCAGTTTAGCGATAGTGAATGAGCAGTTCTTC
many NA TRBJ2-5 TRBV4-3 CASSQDLGRETQYF TGCGCCAGCAGCCAAGATTTGGGCAGGGAGACCCAGTACTTC
few NA TRBJ1-1 TRBV6-1 CASRGDGMNTEAFF TGTGCCAGCAGGGGCGACGGGATGAACACTGAAGCTTTCTTT
NA TRBD2 TRBJ2-3 TRBV18 CASSPQTSGGTDTQYF TGTGCCAGCTCACCGCAAACTAGCGGGGGCACAGATACGCAGTATTTT
few NA TRBJ1-5 TRBV12-3/TRBV12-4 CASRPSGGPDSNQPQHF TGTGCCAGCCGACCTTCGGGTGGTCCGGATAGCAATCAGCCCCAGCATTTT
few TRBD2 TRBJ2-2 TRBV10-3 CAISHASGGAPGELFF TGTGCCATCAGCCACGCTAGCGGGGGGGCCCCCGGGGAGCTGTTTTTT
few TRBD1 TRBJ2-3 TRBV12-3/TRBV12-4 CACRGAGTGGVFGTDTQYF TGTGCCTGCAGGGGAGCGGGGACAGGGGGCGTGTTCGGCACAGATACGCAGTATTTT
NA NA TRBJ2-5 TRBV20-1 CSARVTGGASETQYF TGCAGTGCTAGAGTGACAGGCGGGGCATCGGAGACCCAGTACTTC
NA NA TRBJ2-1 TRBV20-1 CSARYPTGDAYNEQFF TGCAGTGCTAGATACCCTACGGGGGACGCCTACAATGAGCAGTTCTTC
few NA TRBJ2-7 TRBV3-1 CASSLSSFRDEQYF TGTGCCAGCAGCCTATCGAGTTTTCGGGATGAGCAGTACTTC
NA NA TRBJ2-1 TRBV5-1 CASSPLPSDLSYNEQFF TGCGCCAGCAGCCCTTTACCGAGCGACCTTTCCTACAATGAGCAGTTCTTC
few NA TRBJ1-1 TRBV20-1 CSARETGMNTEAFF TGCAGTGCTCGCGAAACAGGCATGAACACTGAAGCTTTCTTT
many TRBD2 TRBJ2-1 TRBV20-1 CSARTGTSGLDEQFF TGCAGTGCTAGAACCGGGACTAGCGGGTTAGATGAGCAGTTCTTC
NA NA TRBJ1-2 TRBV6-5 CASRGYYGYTF TGTGCCAGCAGGGGATACTATGGCTACACCTTC
NA NA TRBJ1-4 TRBV12-3/TRBV12-4 CASSRAGLNEKLFF TGTGCCAGCAGCCGTGCGGGGCTAAATGAAAAACTGTTTTTT
many NA TRBJ2-5 TRBV24-1 CATSDPGLGSPETQYF TGTGCCACCAGTGATCCGGGGCTAGGATCCCCAGAGACCCAGTACTTC
few NA TRBJ1-2 TRBV2 CASSGNNYGYTF TGTGCCAGCAGTGGCAATAACTATGGCTACACCTTC
many NA TRBJ2-5 TRBV24-1 CATSVPLGGQETQYF TGTGCCACCAGTGTTCCATTGGGGGGTCAAGAGACCCAGTACTTC
many NA TRBJ2-3 TRBV5-5 CASSPGLDTQYF TGTGCCAGCAGCCCAGGACTCGATACGCAGTATTTT